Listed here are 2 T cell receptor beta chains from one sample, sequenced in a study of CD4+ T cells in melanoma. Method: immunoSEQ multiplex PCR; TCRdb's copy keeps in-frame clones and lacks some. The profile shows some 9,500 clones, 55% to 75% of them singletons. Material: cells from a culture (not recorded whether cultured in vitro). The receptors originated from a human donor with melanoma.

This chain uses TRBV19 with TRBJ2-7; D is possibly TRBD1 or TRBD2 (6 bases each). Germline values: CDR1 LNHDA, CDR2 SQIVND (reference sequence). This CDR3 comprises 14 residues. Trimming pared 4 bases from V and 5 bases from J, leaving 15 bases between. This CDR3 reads CASSTEGGPDEQYF. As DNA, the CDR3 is TGTGCCAGTAGTACGGAGGGGGGACCAGACGAGCAGTACTTC.

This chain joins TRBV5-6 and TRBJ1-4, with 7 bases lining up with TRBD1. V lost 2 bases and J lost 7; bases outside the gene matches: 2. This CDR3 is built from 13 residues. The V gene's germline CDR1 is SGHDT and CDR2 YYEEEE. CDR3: CASSFTGAEKLFF. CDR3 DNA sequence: TGTGCCAGCAGCTTTACAGGGGCTGAAAAACTGTTTTTT. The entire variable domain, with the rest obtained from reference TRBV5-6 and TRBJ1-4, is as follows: DAGVTQSPTHLIKTRGQQVTLRCSPKSGHDTVSWYQQALGQGPQFIFQYYEEEERQRGNFPDRFSGHQFPNYSSELNVNALLLGDSALYLCASSFTGAEKLFFGSGTQLSVL.